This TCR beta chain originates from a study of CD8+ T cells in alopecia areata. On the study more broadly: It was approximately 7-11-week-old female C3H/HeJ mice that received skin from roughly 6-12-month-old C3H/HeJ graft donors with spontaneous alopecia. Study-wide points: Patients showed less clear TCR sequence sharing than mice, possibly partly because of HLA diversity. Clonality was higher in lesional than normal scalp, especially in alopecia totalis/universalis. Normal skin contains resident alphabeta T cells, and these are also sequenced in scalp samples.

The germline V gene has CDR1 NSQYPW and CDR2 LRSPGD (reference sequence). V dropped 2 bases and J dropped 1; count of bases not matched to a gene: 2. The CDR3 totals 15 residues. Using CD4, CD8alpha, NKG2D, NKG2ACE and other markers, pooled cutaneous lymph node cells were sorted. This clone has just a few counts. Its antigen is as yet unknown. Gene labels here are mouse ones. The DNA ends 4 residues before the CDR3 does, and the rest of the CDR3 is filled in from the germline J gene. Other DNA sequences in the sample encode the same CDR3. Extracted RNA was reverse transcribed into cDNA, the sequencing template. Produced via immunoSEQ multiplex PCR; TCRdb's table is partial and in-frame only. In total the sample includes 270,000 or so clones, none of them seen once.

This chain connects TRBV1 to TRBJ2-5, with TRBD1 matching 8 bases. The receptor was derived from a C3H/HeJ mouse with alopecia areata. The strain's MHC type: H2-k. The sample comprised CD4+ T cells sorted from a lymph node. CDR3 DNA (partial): TGCACCTGCAGTGCATCAGGGGGCGACCAAGAC. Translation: CTCSASGGDQD. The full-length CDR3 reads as CTCSASGGDQDTQYF.